This TCR beta chain was observed in a study of regulatory T cells in long-lasting Graves disease (dated by TCRdb to 2020 to 2023). For the wider study: Antithyroid drugs had been taken for less than 3 months by newly diagnosed Graves' disease patients. Peripheral blood TCR sequencing and RNA sequencing compared persistent Graves' disease patients with newly diagnosed Graves' disease patients. The study was conducted in China and was registered as a clinical trial. A total of roughly 35 samples underwent TCR sequencing: some 13 from persistent and roughly 20 from newly diagnosed Graves' disease patients.

The library relied on multiplex PCR. Sequencing used an Illumina HiSeq 4000. iRepertoire HTBI primers and Arm-PCR amplification of CDR3 regions were used to construct TCR beta libraries. Gel purification was performed on PCR products prior to sequencing. Per the source publication's procedure: Gene usage analysis of CDR3 amino acid clonotypes used the 60 to 75 TRBV and 14 TRBJ segments found across samples. COPE and FqMerger were used to merge filtered high-quality paired reads into contigs. Contigs were aligned with BLAST to IMGT TRBV, TRBD and TRBJ reference genes, and CDR3 was defined per IMGT. Any clonotype with a frequency above 0.1% was classified as a highly expanded clone. Shannon entropy was used to measure repertoire diversity, and the Gini coefficient was used to measure V-J evenness. Public clonotypes were defined as clonotypes shared by more than one individual. The public reads were quality trimmed at Q25 with fastp and then assembled into clones with MiXCR by TCRdb, keeping productive beta chains. Every CDR3 protein is listed once, alongside the most common genes and DNA of its rows. V and J calls and clone size were set by TCRdb, not the authors. The sample table lists over 400,000 distinct CDR3 sequences, about 15% of them with a count of one. The top ten clones comprise 17% of the sample.

Counted from cysteine to phenylalanine, this CDR3 has 14 amino acids. Kept here is only the CDR3 DNA, which spans 42 bases and is read in frame from base 1. The junction carries 10 bases between V and J, which are trimmed by 1 base and 4 bases respectively. The germline V gene encodes CDR1 SGHNT and CDR2 YYREEE (reference sequence). This clonotype was counted many times. No antigen is known for it. Base qualities are not at hand, and no much larger clone is one base apart. The intended sense of this specimen's time point label: newly diagnosed GD, antithyroid drugs for less than 3 months. For both TCR sequencing and RNA sequencing, RNA was extracted from PBMCs in TRIzol. The diagnosis of Graves' disease was made according to American Thyroid Association guidelines. Patients for the study were recruited at an endocrinology department in Xi'an, China. From each patient, around 9 milliliters of peripheral blood was collected into an EDTA anticoagulant tube. PBMCs were isolated by Ficoll Paque Plus density gradient separation without further T cell sorting. RNA quality was checked with an Agilent 2100 Bioanalyzer and agarose gel, and concentration with a NanoDrop 2000.

Broader findings and caveats from the paper: The study examined only peripheral blood because the primary lesion, thyroid tissue, could not be accessed. Persistent patients shared more public clonotypes among themselves (2,741) than newly diagnosed patients did (approximately 970). Sequencing and analysis were limited to the TCR beta chain. The authors noted that the small sample size was a limitation that may lower accuracy. Persistent Graves' disease patients showed lower TCR Shannon entropy and fewer highly expanded clones than newly diagnosed patients, suggesting clonal expansion. TRBV28, TRBJ1-2 and TRBJ2-5 were preferentially used in persistent disease, while TRBV20-1 and TRBJ2-1 were favored in newly diagnosed disease.

In addition, the sample was reused for a study of T cells in Graves' hyperthyroidism and ophthalmopathy. Per that second paper: Stable Graves' hyperthyroidism was defined as the absence of progression to ophthalmopathy over 18 months of follow-up. Hyperthyroidism patients were newly diagnosed, with disease duration under 2 months, and aged 18 to 65 years. Patients with uncontrolled infections, other autoimmune diseases, pregnancy or lactation were excluded. Diagnoses were established on the basis of clinical symptoms, serum thyroxine and TRAb, thyroid ultrasound, and orbital computed tomography. A first-round RT-PCR of the TCR CDR3 used the HTBI primer set with the Qiagen OneStep RT-PCR kit. Most expanded thyroid clonotypes (frequency above 0.001) were also detected in blood, a finding suggesting that blood repertoires may reflect thyroid immune responses. In cross-validation, a model built on a 13 V-J signature told ophthalmopathy apart from stable hyperthyroidism with approximately 90% sensitivity and around 84% specificity, and in testing the same model reached 80%/75%. In validation, the model predicted progression to ophthalmopathy with approximately 71% sensitivity and 72% to 85% specificity, a median of 6.5 months before onset. To identify distinguishing TCR V-J signatures, a discovery cohort of 95 to 100 patients was used, comprising roughly 45 with Graves' ophthalmopathy and 55 to 65 with stable Graves' hyperthyroidism. An independent validation cohort of around 19 hyperthyroidism patients and approximately 17 patients who later progressed to ophthalmopathy tested prospective prediction of ophthalmopathy. The approximately 97 discovery patients were randomly divided into training and test sets at a 7:3 ratio. Thyroid tissue and blood T-cell repertoires from six Graves' hyperthyroidism patients were also compared in the study. Once sampling was done, hyperthyroidism patients were given methimazole at a starting dose of 30 mg daily, whereas ophthalmopathy patients were given high-dose intravenous methylprednisolone. The libraries were constructed in a second round of multiplex PCR and then size-selected and purified. Sequencing of the libraries was done on an Illumina HiSeq2000 using paired-end 100 bp reads. Raw data were processed with SOAPnuke, discarding reads with adapters, uncalled bases, mean Phred below 15, or no exact constant-primer or identifier match. COPE v1.2.5 was used to merge the high-quality paired reads, and each unique nucleotide sequence was defined as a clonotype. Clonotypes were aligned to IMGT TRBV, TRBD and TRBJ reference segments using MiTCR v1.1. Only V-J combinations with frequency above 0.0001, covering roughly 99% of repertoires, were analysed. A TCS score was defined as the ratio between F50 (clonal expansion) and ExV (chaos), using BLOSUM62-based TCRdist between CDR3 peptides within each V-J. Welch's t-statistics and random forest reduced some 510 V-J features to 10 to 15, which were used in a naive Bayes classifier (R e1071). Sample size was not statistically predetermined, and blinding of investigators to group allocation was not performed. According to the paper, TCR Vbeta CDR3 sequencing was carried out on more than 120 peripheral blood samples, which came from 40 to 45 ophthalmopathy, about 75 hyperthyroidism and approximately 17 progressor patients.

The sequences come from peripheral blood mononuclear cells (PBMCs), collected at new diagnosis, from a patient treated with antithyroid drugs. The chain couples TRBV5-4 to TRBJ2-3; no D segment can be confidently identified. This TCR came from a woman between 50 and 59 years old with Graves disease. Donor details come from another sample of the same person, matched by shared clones. CDR3 region: CASSLWLGSDTQYF. The nucleotide sequence is TGTGCCAGCAGCTTGTGGTTGGGGTCAGATACGCAGTATTTT.